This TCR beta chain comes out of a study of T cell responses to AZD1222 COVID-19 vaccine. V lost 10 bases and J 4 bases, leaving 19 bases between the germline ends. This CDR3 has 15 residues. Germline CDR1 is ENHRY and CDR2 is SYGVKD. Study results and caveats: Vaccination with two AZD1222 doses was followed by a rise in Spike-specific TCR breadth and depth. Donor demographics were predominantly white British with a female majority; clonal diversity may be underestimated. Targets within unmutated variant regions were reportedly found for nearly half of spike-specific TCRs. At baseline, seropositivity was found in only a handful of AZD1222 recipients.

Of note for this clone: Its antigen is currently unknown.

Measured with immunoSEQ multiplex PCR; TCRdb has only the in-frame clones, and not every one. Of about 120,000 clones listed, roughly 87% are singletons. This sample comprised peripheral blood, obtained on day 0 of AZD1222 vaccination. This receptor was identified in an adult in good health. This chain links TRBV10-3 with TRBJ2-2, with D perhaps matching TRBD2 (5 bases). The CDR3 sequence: CATLHTSRGTGELFF. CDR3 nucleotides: TGTGCCACCCTACACACCAGCCGGGGCACCGGGGAGCTGTTTTTT.